This T cell receptor beta chain was sequenced in a study of regulatory T cells in long-lasting Graves disease. Concerning this clonotype itself: Its specificity is not known.

V lost 3 bases, J lost 5 bases, and 9 bases stayed unmatched. The CDR3 runs to 15 residues. With iRepertoire HTBI primers and Arm-PCR of CDR3 regions, TCR beta libraries were built. As originally analysed: About 62 TRBV and approximately 13 TRBJ segments were identified across samples. TCRdb independently ran MiXCR on the multiplex PCR reads; one entry per CDR3 protein. What appears here as the V and J calls and clone size reflects TCRdb's work, not the paper's. The profile shows about 430,000 distinct CDR3 sequences, roughly a fifth of them singletons. The study's findings and limits: In persistent patients, shared public clonotypes (roughly 2,800) outnumbered those in new patients (around 1,000).

Indicated time point: persistent/refractory GD, antithyroid drugs over 5 years with positive TRAb. Making the TCR library involved RNA that had been extracted from PBMCs. Graves' disease diagnosis used American Thyroid Association guidelines. The sequences come from peripheral blood mononuclear cells (PBMCs), collected when the disease was refractory, from a patient treated with antithyroid drugs. The chain carries TRBV12-3 or TRBV12-4 and TRBJ2-5; 7 bases are shared with TRBD1. The sequence came from a female donor with Graves disease. The CDR3 nucleotides are TGTGCCAGCAGTTTTTCCCAGACAGGGTCTGAGACCCAGTACTTC. This sequence encodes CASSFSQTGSETQYF.